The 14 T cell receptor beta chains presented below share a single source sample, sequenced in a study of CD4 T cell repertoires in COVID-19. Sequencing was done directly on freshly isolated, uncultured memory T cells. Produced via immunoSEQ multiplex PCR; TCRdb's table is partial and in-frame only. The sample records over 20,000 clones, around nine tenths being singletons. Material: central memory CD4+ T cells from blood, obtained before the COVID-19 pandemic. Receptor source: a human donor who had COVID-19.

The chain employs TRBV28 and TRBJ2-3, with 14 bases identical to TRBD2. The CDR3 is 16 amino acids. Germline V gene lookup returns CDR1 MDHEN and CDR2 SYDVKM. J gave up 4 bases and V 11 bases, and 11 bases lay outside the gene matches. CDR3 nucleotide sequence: TGTGCCTCCGGGACTAGCGGGAGTGCGTTTTCAGATACGCAGTATTTT. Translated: CASGTSGSAFSDTQYF. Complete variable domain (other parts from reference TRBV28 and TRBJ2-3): DVKVTQSSRYLVKRTGEKVFLECVQDMDHENMFWYRQDPGLGLRLIYFSYDVKMKEKGDIPEGYSVSREKKERFSLILESASTNQTSMYLCASGTSGSAFSDTQYFGPGTRLTVL.

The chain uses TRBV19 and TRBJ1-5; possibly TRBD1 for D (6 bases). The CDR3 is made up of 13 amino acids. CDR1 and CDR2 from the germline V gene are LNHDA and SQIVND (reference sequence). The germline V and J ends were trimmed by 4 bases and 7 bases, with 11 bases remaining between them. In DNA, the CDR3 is TGTGCCAGTAGTAGGACAGCATCCCAGCCCCAGCATTTT. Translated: CASSRTASQPQHF. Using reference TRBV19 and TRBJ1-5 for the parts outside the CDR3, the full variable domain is DGGITQSPKYLFRKEGQNVTLSCEQNLNHDAMYWYRQDPGQGLRLIYYSQIVNDFQKGDIAEGYSVSREKKESFPLTVTSAQKNPTAFYLCASSRTASQPQHFGDGTRLSIL.

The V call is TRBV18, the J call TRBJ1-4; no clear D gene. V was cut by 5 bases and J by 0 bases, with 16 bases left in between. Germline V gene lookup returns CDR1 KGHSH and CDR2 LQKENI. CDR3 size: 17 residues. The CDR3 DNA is TGTGCCAGCTCATCCCAACCTTCGGGAGCAACTAATGAAAAACTGTTTTTT. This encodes CASSSQPSGATNEKLFF.

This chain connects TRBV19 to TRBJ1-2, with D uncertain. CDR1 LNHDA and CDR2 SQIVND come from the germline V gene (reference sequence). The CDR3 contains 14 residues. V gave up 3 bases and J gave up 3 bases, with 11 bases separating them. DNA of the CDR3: TGTGCCAGTAGTATCGAGAAGAATTACTATGGCTACACCTTC. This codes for CASSIEKNYYGYTF.

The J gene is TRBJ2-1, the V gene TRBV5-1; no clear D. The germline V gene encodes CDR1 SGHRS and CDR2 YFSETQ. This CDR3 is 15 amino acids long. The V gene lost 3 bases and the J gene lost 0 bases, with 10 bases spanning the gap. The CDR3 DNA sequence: TGCGCCAGCAGCTCAACGGTTAGCTCCTACAATGAGCAGTTCTTC. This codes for CASSSTVSSYNEQFF.

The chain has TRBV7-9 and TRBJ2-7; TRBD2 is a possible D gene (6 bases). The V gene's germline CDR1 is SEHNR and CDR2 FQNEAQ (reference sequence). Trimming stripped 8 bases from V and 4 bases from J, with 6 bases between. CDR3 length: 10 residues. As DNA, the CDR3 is TGTGCCAGCGGGGGGTACGAGCAGTACTTC. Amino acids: CASGGYEQYF.

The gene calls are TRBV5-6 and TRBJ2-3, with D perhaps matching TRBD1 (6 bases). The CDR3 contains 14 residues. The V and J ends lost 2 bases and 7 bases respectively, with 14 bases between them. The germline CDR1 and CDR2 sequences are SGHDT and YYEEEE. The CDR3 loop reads CASSFPQGLNTQYF. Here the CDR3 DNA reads TGTGCCAGCAGCTTCCCCCAGGGGCTAAATACGCAGTATTTT. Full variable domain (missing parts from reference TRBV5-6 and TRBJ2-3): DAGVTQSPTHLIKTRGQQVTLRCSPKSGHDTVSWYQQALGQGPQFIFQYYEEEERQRGNFPDRFSGHQFPNYSSELNVNALLLGDSALYLCASSFPQGLNTQYFGPGTRLTVL.

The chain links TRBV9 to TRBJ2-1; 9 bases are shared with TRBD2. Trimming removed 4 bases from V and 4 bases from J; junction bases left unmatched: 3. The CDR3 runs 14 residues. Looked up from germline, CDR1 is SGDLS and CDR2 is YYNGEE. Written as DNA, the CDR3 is TGTGCCAGCAGCAACCTAGCGGGGTACAATGAGCAGTTCTTC. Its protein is CASSNLAGYNEQFF.

The CDR3 DNA reads as TGCGCCAGCAAGGGAGCAACAGGGGAGCAGCCCCAGCATTTT. Protein: CASKGATGEQPQHF. The chain uses TRBV10-1 and TRBJ1-5; TRBD1 matches 7 bases. CDR3 length: 14 residues. Looked up from germline, CDR1 is WNHNN and CDR2 is SYGVQD (reference sequence). J lost 7 bases, V lost 7 bases, and 10 bases had no gene match.

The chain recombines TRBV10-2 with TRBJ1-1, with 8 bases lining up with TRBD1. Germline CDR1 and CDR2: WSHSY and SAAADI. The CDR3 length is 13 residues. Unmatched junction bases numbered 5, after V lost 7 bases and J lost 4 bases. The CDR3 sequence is CASTRGPGTEAFF. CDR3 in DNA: TGCGCCAGCACCAGGGGGCCGGGCACTGAAGCTTTCTTT.

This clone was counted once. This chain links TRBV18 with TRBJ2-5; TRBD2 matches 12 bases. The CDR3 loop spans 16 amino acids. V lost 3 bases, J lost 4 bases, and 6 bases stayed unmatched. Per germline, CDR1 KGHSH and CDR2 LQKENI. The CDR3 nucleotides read TGTGCCAGCTCACCGATGGCGACTAGCGGGAGAGAGACCCAGTACTTC. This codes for CASSPMATSGRETQYF.

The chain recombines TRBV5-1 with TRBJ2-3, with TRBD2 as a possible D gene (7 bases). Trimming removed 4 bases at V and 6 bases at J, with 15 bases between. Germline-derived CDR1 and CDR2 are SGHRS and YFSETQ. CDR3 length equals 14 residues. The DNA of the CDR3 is TGCGCCAGCAGCCGCGGCGGGGGCAGCGATACGCAGTATTTT. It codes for CASSRGGGSDTQYF.

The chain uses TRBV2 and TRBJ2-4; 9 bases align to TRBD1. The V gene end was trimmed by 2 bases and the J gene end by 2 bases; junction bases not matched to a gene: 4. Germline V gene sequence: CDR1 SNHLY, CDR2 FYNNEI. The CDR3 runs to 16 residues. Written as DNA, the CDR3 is TGTGCCAGCAGTGAACAGGGACAGGGAACCAAAAACATTCAGTACTTC. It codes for CASSEQGQGTKNIQYF. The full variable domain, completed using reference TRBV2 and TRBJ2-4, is EPEVTQTPSHQVTQMGQEVILRCVPISNHLYFYWYRQILGQKVEFLVSFYNNEISEKSEIFDDQFSVERPDGSNFTLKIRSTKLEDSAMYFCASSEQGQGTKNIQYFGAGTRLSVL.

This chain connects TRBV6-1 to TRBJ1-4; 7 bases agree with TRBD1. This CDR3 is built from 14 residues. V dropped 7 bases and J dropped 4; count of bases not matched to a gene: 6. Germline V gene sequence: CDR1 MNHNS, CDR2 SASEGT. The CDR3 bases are TGTGCCAGCAAGTATGGGACAGTTAATGAAAAACTGTTTTTT. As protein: CASKYGTVNEKLFF.